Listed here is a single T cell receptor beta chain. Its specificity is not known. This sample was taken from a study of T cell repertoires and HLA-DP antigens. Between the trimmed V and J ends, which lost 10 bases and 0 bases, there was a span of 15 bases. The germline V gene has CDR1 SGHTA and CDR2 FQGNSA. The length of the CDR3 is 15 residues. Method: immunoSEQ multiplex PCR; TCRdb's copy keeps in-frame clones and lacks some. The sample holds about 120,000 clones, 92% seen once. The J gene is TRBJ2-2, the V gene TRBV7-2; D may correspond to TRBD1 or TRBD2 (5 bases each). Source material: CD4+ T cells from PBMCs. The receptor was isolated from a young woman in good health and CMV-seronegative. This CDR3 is CATAERGPNTGELFF. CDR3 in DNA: TGTGCCACCGCCGAACGGGGCCCGAACACCGGGGAGCTGTTTTTT.